The TCR beta chain under discussion was sequenced for a study of persistence of HIV-infected CD4 T cells (dated by TCRdb to the early 2020s). A note on the overall study: CMV- and HIV-1 Gag-responding CD4+ T cells were isolated from ART-treated individuals so that antigen-driven clonal expansion of HIV-1-infected cells could be examined. Suppressive ART had been received by participants for a median of roughly eight years. Peripheral blood samples of up to 180 mL were collected at multiple time points, except for a couple of participants, who underwent leukapheresis at a single time point. Proviral sequencing was used to assess clonality among infected cells, whereas TCRbeta sequencing gauged the clonality of all cells within each sorted population. In the cross-participant TCR cluster analysis, roughly 8 participants were included for CMV and about 7 participants were included for Gag. The full study reports these points: Because the TCR analyses were done in bulk, restricting them to just the rare CMV-responding cells that actually carried HIV-1 proviruses was not possible. Degenerate expanded CDR3beta sequences were enriched in antigen-responding cells, suggesting convergent selection of CD4+ responses to CMV and Gag. TCRbeta richness in CMV- and Gag-responding cells was significantly lower than in anti-CD3/anti-CD28-responding cells; CMV-responding cells had higher oligoclonality than CD3/CD28-stimulated and Gag-responding cells. Within the same sorted populations, how oligoclonal the TCRs were correlated with how oligoclonal the proviruses were. Few individuals were included in the study, and only a limited range of antigens was tested.

The sample's treatment or condition label, decoded: suppressive antiretroviral therapy. Cells were stimulated with lysates of CMV-infected fibroblasts at 9 to 10 ug/mL. Nonresponding CD40L-negative CD69-negative CD45RO-high memory CD4+ T cells were sorted as memory populations depleted of antigen-responding cells. Participants were HIV-1-infected adults who started suppressive ART during chronic infection. Plasma HIV-1 RNA had been undetectable (below 50 copies/mL) in participants for at least 4 years. To be included, participants needed a CD4+ T cell count above 400 cells/uL and a positive CMV serology. Before stimulation, PBMCs were isolated using density centrifugation and depleted of CD8+ T cells. For approximately 19 hours, the CD8-depleted PBMCs were stimulated with anti-CD28/CD49d costimulation, a CD40-blocking antibody, and enfuvirtide to prevent new infections. Cell sorting was done on a Beckman Coulter MoFlo Legacy or XDP sorter, and dead cells were excluded with propidium iodide. Genomic DNA was extracted with the QIAamp DNA Mini Kit for samples above one million cells, otherwise with the Quick-DNA Microprep Kit.

The immunoSEQ hsTCRB assay version 4, run in survey mode, was used to sequence TCRbeta repertoires from genomic DNA. Genomic DNA was diluted to roughly 9.8 ng/uL, using up to 1 ug per sample for TCRbeta sequencing. Under the source paper's analysis protocol: TCRbeta data analysis was done in ImmunoSeq Analyzer 3.0, and diversity was calculated on productive nucleotide rearrangements. The improved Chao index was used to estimate lower-bound TCR diversity, and the Gini coefficient was used to estimate clonality using the Immunarch R package. Different nucleotide rearrangements encoding the same CDR3beta amino acid sequence were treated as distinct clonotypes. TCRbeta sequences significantly enriched in antigen-responding cells relative to anti-CD3/anti-CD28-activated cells were identified by differential abundance analysis. GLIPH2 grouped TCRs by predicted peptide-MHC specificity, both within each participant and across combined participant data sets. The clones in this table, taken by TCRdb from immuneACCESS, are in-frame only. Not every clone is retained; where verified, under half of the shortfall comes from an unresolved V gene, and the cause of the rest is unknown. For V, J and clone size, that table is used; D and trimming come from the DNA. Across this sample there are under 60,000 clones, with under 85% seen only once. Jointly, the top ten make up about 3% of the sample.

Points on this clone: This receptor's antigen is unknown. One base away there is no much larger clone; base qualities are not given.

Reading the germline V gene gives CDR1 SGHTA and CDR2 FQGNSA. The CDR3 starts with the cysteine, ends with the phenylalanine, and has 17 residues. The only DNA kept is the CDR3, 51 bases in frame from the first base. V drops 0 bases and J drops 6 bases, leaving 15 bases in between. Sequencing was performed on CD4+ T cells sorted from PBMCs after roughly 18-hour stimulation, taken from a patient who received antiretroviral therapy. Sample cell subset or site, as interpreted from the label and publication: CD40L-CD69- CD45RO-high memory CD4 T cells not responding to CMV lysate. This sequence originates from an adult man with HIV who was CMV-seropositive. The rearranged segments are TRBV7-2 and TRBJ1-6; the D segment could be TRBD1, given 5 matching bases. The sequenced DNA: TGTGCCAGCAGCTTAGCGCTAGGTCAGCAGGGTAATTCACCCCTCCACTTT. Its translation is CASSLALGQQGNSPLHF.